Below, 27 T cell receptor beta chains from the same sample are listed, as sequenced in a study of T-cell memory formation after mild COVID-19. TCRdb ran MiXCR on the 5' RACE reads and lists one entry per CDR3 protein. The data show 300,000 to 400,000 distinct CDR3 sequences, less than 20% seen once. Sequenced input: PBMCs or a T cell subset sorted from them (not recorded which). The source is a man aged 18 to 29 who had mild COVID-19 (a few samples of this study predate the infection). Cell type and time point are not known.

The sample holds a few counts of this clonotype. The chain combines TRBV7-2 with TRBJ1-6, with a tentative D call TRBD1 (6 bases). The length of the CDR3 is 16 residues. Germline CDR1 and CDR2: SGHTA and FQGNSA. Trimming removed 4 bases from V and 7 bases from J, with 17 bases in between. CDR3 protein: CASSSPHGQRNSPLHF. The DNA of the CDR3 is TGTGCCAGCAGCTCCCCCCATGGACAGAGAAATTCACCCCTCCACTTT.

The chain has TRBV24-1 and TRBJ2-5, with 8 bases matching TRBD2. The CDR3 is 14 amino acids. Germline V CDR1 and CDR2: KGHDR, SFDVKD. The trim removed 9 bases at V and 3 bases at J, leaving 8 bases unmatched. The CDR3 region has the DNA TGTGCCACCTCCACGGGGGGGATCAAAGAGACCCAGTACTTC. It specifies CATSTGGIKETQYF.

Remarks on this clonotype: This may be a read error, as it is one base from a much larger clone. The CDR3 bases are TGCGCCAGCAGCTTGGATCCAGGGATGGCCTACGAGCAGTACTTC. This sequence encodes CASSLDPGMAYEQYF. J is TRBJ2-7 and V is TRBV5-1; TRBD1 is a possible D gene (5 bases). Germline V CDR1 and CDR2: SGHRS, YFSETQ. The ends were cut back, 0 bases at V and 2 bases at J, with 12 bases in the middle. CDR3 size: 15 residues.

This clonotype came up a few times. The rearrangement links TRBV6-5 to TRBJ2-2, with D hard to call. CDR3 length: 14 residues. V dropped 2 bases and J dropped 2 bases, with 6 bases sitting between them. CDR1 and CDR2 from the germline V gene are MNHEY and SVGAGI. The CDR3 DNA reads TGTGCCAGCAGTTACCAACATAACACCGGGGAGCTGTTTTTT. As protein: CASSYQHNTGELFF.

The rearrangement joins TRBV12-3 or TRBV12-4 to TRBJ1-3; D gene unclear. The CDR3 extends over 15 amino acids. The V end was cut by 6 bases, the J end by 0 bases, with 12 bases between. The CDR3 bases are TGTGCCAGCAGGTCGGGCAGGAACTCTGGAAACACCATATATTTT. It specifies CASRSGRNSGNTIYF.

This clonotype occurred a few times. This chain joins TRBV11-2 and TRBJ1-3; 8 bases are a match to TRBD1. V gave up 5 bases and J gave up 2 bases; unmatched junction bases: 5. The CDR3 length is 15 residues. Germline V lookup: CDR1 SGHAT, CDR2 FQNNGV. The CDR3 loop is CASSAIQGAGNTIYF. CDR3 nucleotide sequence: TGTGCCAGCAGCGCTATACAGGGGGCTGGAAACACCATATATTTT. Filled out from reference TRBV11-2 and TRBJ1-3, the complete variable domain reads EAGVAQSPRYKIIEKRQSVAFWCNPISGHATLYWYQQILGQGPKLLIQFQNNGVVDDSQLPKDRFSAERLKGVDSTLKIQPAKLEDSAVYLCASSAIQGAGNTIYFGEGSWLTVV.

The chain uses TRBV7-2 and TRBJ2-2; D is perhaps TRBD1 (5 bases). The V end was cut by 8 bases, the J end by 4 bases, with 17 bases between. The CDR3 runs to 15 residues. Germline V gene lookup returns CDR1 SGHTA and CDR2 FQGNSA. CDR3 in amino acids: CASRPAGLGTGELFF. CDR3 coding DNA: TGTGCCAGCCGCCCGGCAGGGTTGGGCACCGGGGAGCTGTTTTTT.

This clonotype was counted a few times. The chain has TRBV3-1 and TRBJ2-1, with TRBD1 matching 9 bases. The CDR3 sequence is 16 residues long. Germline CDR1 is LGHDT and CDR2 is YNNKEL (reference sequence). V was pared by 5 bases and J by 0 bases, with 5 bases of the junction left unmatched. The CDR3 spells CASSGQGQSSYNEQFF. The CDR3 nucleotides read TGTGCCAGCAGCGGACAGGGGCAAAGCTCCTACAATGAGCAGTTCTTC.

In its sample, this clonotype was seen a few times. V is TRBV6-2 or TRBV6-3 and J is TRBJ2-7; D not resolved. Trimming pared 10 bases from V and 3 bases from J, leaving 13 bases between. The germline CDR1 and CDR2 sequences are MNHEY and SVGEGT. The CDR3 contains 12 residues. The CDR3 is CATKGVNYEQYV. DNA of the CDR3: TGTGCCACCAAGGGTGTAAACTACGAGCAGTACGTC.

V and J are TRBV29-1 and TRBJ1-4; a possible D gene is TRBD1 (6 bases). The V end was cut by 7 bases, the J end by 7 bases, with 16 bases between. Germline CDR1 SQVTM, CDR2 ANQGSEA. The length of the CDR3 is 13 residues. CDR3 nucleotide sequence: TGCAGCGCCAGCGGGGCAGGGGTTGAAAAACTGTTTTTT. It specifies CSASGAGVEKLFF. Full variable domain (remainder filled in from reference TRBV29-1 and TRBJ1-4): SAVISQKPSRDICQRGTSLTIQCQVDSQVTMMFWYRQQPGQSLTLIATANQGSEATYESGFVIDKFPISRPNLTFSTLTVSNMSPEDSSIYLCSASGAGVEKLFFGSGTQLSVL.

This clonotype was recorded a few times. The chain combines TRBV7-3 with TRBJ1-2; perhaps TRBD1 as D (5 bases). V lost 3 bases, J lost 4 bases, and 9 bases lay in between. Germline V CDR1 and CDR2: SGHTA, FQGTGA. The CDR3 contains 13 residues. The CDR3 here is CASSLVGTYGYTF. In DNA, the CDR3 is TGTGCCAGCAGCTTGGTGGGGACCTATGGCTACACCTTC.

This clonotype was counted many times. The chain is built from TRBV4-1 and TRBJ2-6; 13 positions match TRBD2. Germline trimming cut 2 bases from V and 0 bases from J; bases unmatched to any gene: 4. This CDR3 comprises 19 residues. Per the germline V gene, CDR1 is MGHRA and CDR2 is YSYEKL. The CDR3, as DNA: TGCGCCAGCAGCCAAAGGACTAGCGGGGGCATCTCTGGGGCCAACGTCCTGACTTTC. Its translation: CASSQRTSGGISGANVLTF.

This clonotype was found a few times. This rearrangement joins TRBV10-3 to TRBJ1-5; D not certain. V gave up 3 bases and J gave up 6 bases, with 6 bases separating them. Germline V CDR1 and CDR2: ENHRY, SYGVKD. The CDR3 contains 12 residues. The CDR3 sequence is CAISDLGQPQHF. CDR3 nucleotides: TGTGCCATCAGTGACCTGGGTCAGCCCCAGCATTTT.

This clonotype is a singleton in its sample. The chain couples TRBV29-1 to TRBJ2-3, with TRBD2 as a possible D gene (6 bases). Germline assignment: CDR1 SQVTM and CDR2 ANQGSEA. The ends were cut back, 2 bases at V and 5 bases at J, with 11 bases in the middle. The CDR3 totals 13 residues. CDR3 in amino acids: CSVESPAGDTQYF. CDR3 DNA sequence: TGCAGCGTTGAATCGCCAGCGGGAGATACGCAGTATTTT.

Many counts were recorded for this clonotype. V gene TRBV6-5 combines with J gene TRBJ2-5; D unclear. This CDR3 region has 13 residues. The germline V gene has CDR1 MNHEY and CDR2 SVGAGI. Trimming took off 5 bases at V and 7 bases at J, with 14 bases between the two ends. This CDR3 is CASSHRDTGTQYF. DNA of the CDR3: TGTGCCAGCAGTCATAGAGATACTGGGACCCAGTACTTC.

The chain carries TRBV25-1 and TRBJ1-5; D may be TRBD1 (6 bases). This CDR3 region has 15 residues. Germline V gene data show CDR1 as MGHDK and CDR2 as SYGVNS. Trimming took 3 bases from V and 5 from J, leaving 14 bases between them. This chain's CDR3 is CASSDSAEGDQPQHF. The CDR3 DNA reads TGTGCCAGCAGTGATTCGGCGGAGGGGGATCAGCCCCAGCATTTT.

J is TRBJ2-1 and V is TRBV4-2; a weak D match, TRBD2 (5 bases). This CDR3 spans 15 amino acids. The germline V gene encodes CDR1 LGHNA and CDR2 YNFKEQ. Trimming took off 4 bases at V and 1 base at J, with 11 bases between the two ends. Here the CDR3 reads CASSPRDVSYNEQFF. The CDR3 DNA reads as TGTGCCAGCAGCCCCCGGGATGTGTCCTACAATGAGCAGTTCTTC.

The sample holds many counts of this clonotype. The J gene is TRBJ1-2, the V gene TRBV6-5; tentatively, D is TRBD1 (6 bases). With 5 bases removed from V and 6 bases from J, the gap between germline ends came to 16 bases. CDR1 is MNHEY, CDR2 SVGAGI, per germline. CDR3 size: 14 residues. Here the CDR3 reads CASSRTGQNHGYTF. The CDR3 coding sequence is TGTGCCAGCAGTCGCACCGGACAGAACCATGGCTACACCTTC.

The J gene is TRBJ2-5, the V gene TRBV19; no reliable D call. The V gene's germline CDR1 is LNHDA and CDR2 SQIVND (reference sequence). V gave up 6 bases and J gave up 5 bases, with 13 bases separating them. The CDR3 runs to 13 residues. The CDR3 coding sequence is TGTGCCAGTAGAGGGCAGATCGGTGAGACCCAGTACTTC. Translated, it gives CASRGQIGETQYF.

V usage is TRBV3-1 and J usage is TRBJ1-6, with D possibly matching TRBD1 (5 bases). V lost 6 bases and J lost 0, with 18 bases in between. There are 18 residues in the CDR3. In germline, CDR1 is LGHDT, CDR2 YNNKEL (reference sequence). The CDR3 DNA is TGTGCCAGCAGGGCGGTCCTCTGGGGGAGCTCCTATAATTCACCCCTCCACTTT. Encoded protein: CASRAVLWGSSYNSPLHF.

The chain recombines TRBV5-1 with TRBJ2-7, with 7 bases fitting TRBD1. Looked up from germline, CDR1 is SGHRS and CDR2 is YFSETQ. This CDR3 has 16 amino acids. With 0 bases clipped from V and 0 bases from J, the junction kept 6 bases outside the gene matches. Here the CDR3 reads CASSLAMDRSSYEQYV. CDR3 DNA: TGCGCCAGCAGCTTGGCCATGGACAGGAGCTCCTACGAGCAGTACGTC.

The table lists this clonotype with many counts. V usage is TRBV10-3 and J usage is TRBJ2-7; 7 nucleotides line up with TRBD1. The CDR3 runs to 15 residues. Germline CDR1 ENHRY, CDR2 SYGVKD. J gave up 4 bases and V 0 bases, and 6 bases lay outside the gene matches. The CDR3 loop is CAISESLDREYEQYF. CDR3 nucleotide sequence: TGTGCCATCAGTGAGTCGTTAGACAGGGAATACGAGCAGTACTTC.

This clonotype was counted only a few times. The gene calls are TRBV15 and TRBJ2-7, with a tentative D call TRBD2 (5 bases). Per germline, CDR1 LNHNV and CDR2 YYDKDF (reference sequence). V shed 0 bases and J shed 2 bases, with 17 bases lying between them. The CDR3 runs to 17 residues. This CDR3 reads CATSRDTYPAGTYEQYF. The CDR3 region has the DNA TGTGCCACCAGCAGAGATACCTATCCGGCGGGTACCTACGAGCAGTACTTC.

This clonotype turned up a few times. The gene calls are TRBV4-3 and TRBJ2-1; D is perhaps TRBD1 or TRBD2 (5 bases each). The V end lost 0 bases, the J end lost 4 bases, and 13 bases lay between the germline ends. Germline V gene sequence: CDR1 LGHNA, CDR2 YSLEER. The CDR3 is 16 amino acids. The CDR3 nucleotides read TGCGCCAGCAGCCAAGATTGGGTGGGGGAGTACAATGAGCAGTTCTTC. Translating it yields CASSQDWVGEYNEQFF.

The J gene is TRBJ1-5, the V gene TRBV4-3; D is unresolved. Germline-derived CDR1 and CDR2 are LGHNA and YSLEER. Trimming removed 0 bases from V and 7 bases from J, with 10 bases in between. The CDR3 is 14 amino acids. The DNA of the CDR3 is TGCGCCAGCAGCCAAGAGGGAGGGCTCCAGCCCCAGCATTTT. Translation: CASSQEGGLQPQHF.

V usage is TRBV7-2 and J usage is TRBJ2-7, with D possibly matching TRBD1 (6 bases). Germline-derived CDR1 and CDR2 are SGHTA and FQGNSA. Trimming removed 4 bases from V and 1 base from J, with 8 bases in between. The CDR3 is 13 amino acids. The CDR3 DNA reads as TGTGCCAGCAGCTGGACAGTTTCCTACGAGCAGTACGTC. Protein: CASSWTVSYEQYV.

V is TRBV7-9 and J is TRBJ1-1; D gene ambiguous. The CDR3 is 14 amino acids. Per germline, CDR1 SEHNR and CDR2 FQNEAQ (reference sequence). With 1 base removed from V and 7 bases from J, the gap between germline ends came to 13 bases. CDR3 in amino acids: CASSLDLGIFEAFF. DNA of the CDR3: TGTGCCAGCAGCTTAGATTTGGGAATCTTTGAAGCTTTCTTT.